A single sample is the source of the 4 T cell receptor beta chains below, sequenced in a study of cytomegalovirus exposure and HLA in healthy donors. Sequencing was performed with immunoSEQ multiplex PCR; in TCRdb, only in-frame clones are kept and a portion is missing. This sample carries about 63,000 clones, roughly nine tenths of them seen once, and the ten largest clones take roughly 1.2%. The sequencing input was PBMCs. The receptors derive from a woman aged 18-29 years in good health and CMV-seronegative.

The CDR3 nucleotides are TGTGCCAGCAGCCAAGACATCCGGGGAGGGCGGAACATTCAGTACTTC. This codes for CASSQDIRGGRNIQYF. The V gene is TRBV4-2, the J gene TRBJ2-4, with 7 bases identical to TRBD2. CDR1 and CDR2 from the germline V gene are LGHNA and YNFKEQ. The CDR3 is 16 amino acids. V gave up 0 bases and J gave up 7 bases; unmatched junction bases: 9.

The chain has TRBV27 and TRBJ1-1; 12 positions agree with TRBD1. The CDR3 runs 20 residues. Germline V gene sequence: CDR1 MNHEY, CDR2 SMNVEV (reference sequence). The V and J ends lost 0 bases and 2 bases, in that order; junction bases with no gene match: 13. The CDR3 spells CASSLSPGQGALFYNTEAFF. The CDR3 DNA reads as TGTGCCAGCAGTTTATCCCCGGGACAGGGGGCCTTATTCTACAACACTGAAGCTTTCTTT.

This chain joins TRBV30 and TRBJ2-2; D is perhaps TRBD1 (5 bases). The germline V and J ends were trimmed by 4 bases and 6 bases, with 12 bases remaining between them. Germline lookup yields CDR1 GTSNPN and CDR2 SVGIG (reference sequence). CDR3 length: 13 residues. This CDR3 reads CAWTQGRPGELFF. The CDR3 DNA sequence: TGTGCCTGGACCCAGGGCAGGCCCGGGGAGCTGTTTTTT.

The chain carries TRBV2 and TRBJ2-5; TRBD2 might be the D (6 bases). The CDR3 is 12 amino acids. V was clipped by 3 bases and J by 4 bases, with 6 bases between them. Germline V gene sequence: CDR1 SNHLY, CDR2 FYNNEI. In DNA form, the CDR3 reads TGTGCCAGCAGTGAGGGGGGAGAGACCCAGTACTTC. Translating it yields CASSEGGETQYF.